Listed below are T cell receptor beta chains from one sample, sequenced in a study of CD8+CD57+ T cells in acquired aplastic anemia. TCRdb reprocessed the reads with MiXCR, giving one entry per CDR3 protein. The data show some 170,000 distinct CDR3 sequences, more than 45% seen once. What was sequenced was sorted CD4+, CD8+, or CD8+CD57+ T cells (not recorded which) from PBMCs. The receptor set was obtained from a human donor with aplastic anemia. The CDR3 runs from the conserved cysteine through the conserved F or W. D genes are given only for firm matches. A clone size is listed for some rows: how often the clone was seen (once, few, many), or a class if it is expanded.

abundance: many
d_gene: -
v_gene: TRBV29-1
j_gene: TRBJ1-2
CDR3nt: TGCAGCGGGCAGGGGCTAAACTATGGCTACACCTTC
CDR3aa: CSGQGLNYGYTF

abundance: many
d_gene: TRBD1
v_gene: TRBV19
j_gene: TRBJ2-2
CDR3nt: TGTGCCAGTAGTGTCCAACAGGGGGCCAGCGGGGAGCTGTTTTTT
CDR3aa: CASSVQQGASGELFF

abundance: few
d_gene: -
v_gene: TRBV10-3
j_gene: TRBJ2-7
CDR3nt: TGTGCCATCAGTGATACCGCACCCTACGAGCAGTACTTC
CDR3aa: CAISDTAPYEQYF

abundance: -
d_gene: -
v_gene: TRBV20-1
j_gene: TRBJ2-5
CDR3nt: TGCAGTGCTAGAACGGGCAGGGTCTCCGAGACCCAGTACTTC
CDR3aa: CSARTGRVSETQYF

abundance: -
d_gene: TRBD2
v_gene: TRBV10-3
j_gene: TRBJ2-1
CDR3nt: TGTGCCATCAGTGAGTCGAGGGGCGGGAGTGGGCCAGGAGAGCAGTTCTTC
CDR3aa: CAISESRGGSGPGEQFF

abundance: -
d_gene: -
v_gene: TRBV19
j_gene: TRBJ1-1
CDR3nt: TGTGCCAGTAGTATGTCGATGTCGAGGGACGAAGCTTTCTTT
CDR3aa: CASSMSMSRDEAFF

abundance: many
d_gene: -
v_gene: TRBV7-2
j_gene: TRBJ1-2
CDR3nt: TGTGCCAGCAGCTTGAAACAGACCGGCTACACCTTC
CDR3aa: CASSLKQTGYTF

abundance: once
d_gene: TRBD2
v_gene: TRBV2
j_gene: TRBJ2-1
CDR3nt: TGTGCCAGTGAGTGGGACTACTCCTACAATGAGCAGTTCTTC
CDR3aa: CASEWDYSYNEQFF

abundance: -
d_gene: TRBD2
v_gene: TRBV4-1
j_gene: TRBJ2-2
CDR3nt: TGCGCCAGCAGCCAAAACCTAGCGGGGGTAACGAACACCGGGGAGCTGTTTTTT
CDR3aa: CASSQNLAGVTNTGELFF

abundance: -
d_gene: -
v_gene: TRBV6-1
j_gene: TRBJ1-4
CDR3nt: TGTGCCAGCAGTATGGGGATGGGAAATAATGAAAAACTGTTTTTT
CDR3aa: CASSMGMGNNEKLFF

abundance: many
d_gene: TRBD1
v_gene: TRBV6-5
j_gene: TRBJ2-7
CDR3nt: TGTGCCAGCAGTTACGTCGTGGGACAGGGGGCCTCCTACGAGCAGTACTTC
CDR3aa: CASSYVVGQGASYEQYF

abundance: many
d_gene: -
v_gene: TRBV20-1
j_gene: TRBJ1-1
CDR3nt: TGCAGTGCTAGATACAGGAGAAACACTGAAGCTTTCTTT
CDR3aa: CSARYRRNTEAFF

abundance: -
d_gene: -
v_gene: TRBV20-1
j_gene: TRBJ2-1
CDR3nt: TGCAGTGCTAGAGACTGGGCGGGGGCGTACAATGAGCAGTTCTTC
CDR3aa: CSARDWAGAYNEQFF

abundance: many
d_gene: TRBD1
v_gene: TRBV11-1
j_gene: TRBJ1-6
CDR3nt: TGTGCCAGCAGCTTAAACACAGGGGTTAATTCACCCCTCCACTTT
CDR3aa: CASSLNTGVNSPLHF

abundance: -
d_gene: TRBD1
v_gene: TRBV4-1
j_gene: TRBJ2-7
CDR3nt: TGCGCCAGCAGCCAATATCCAGGGGGCGAGCAGTACTTC
CDR3aa: CASSQYPGGEQYF

abundance: many
d_gene: TRBD2
v_gene: TRBV2
j_gene: TRBJ2-2
CDR3nt: TGTGCCAGCTCAAGGACTAGCGGGGGGGCGAACACCGGGGAGCTGTTTTTT
CDR3aa: CASSRTSGGANTGELFF

abundance: once
d_gene: -
v_gene: TRBV7-9
j_gene: TRBJ2-7
CDR3nt: TGTGCCAGCAGCCTCTCCTTCGGGGAGCAGTACTTC
CDR3aa: CASSLSFGEQYF

abundance: many
d_gene: -
v_gene: TRBV10-3
j_gene: TRBJ2-2
CDR3nt: TGTGCCATCGCTTCCGTTGGACAGTCGAGCCCCCTGAGGACCGGGGAGCTGTTTTTT
CDR3aa: CAIASVGQSSPLRTGELFF

abundance: few
d_gene: -
v_gene: TRBV2
j_gene: TRBJ1-1
CDR3nt: TGTGCCAGCAGTCACATACAGGGTGGGAACACTGAAGCTTTCTTT
CDR3aa: CASSHIQGGNTEAFF

abundance: many
d_gene: TRBD1
v_gene: TRBV27
j_gene: TRBJ1-1
CDR3nt: TGTGCCAGCAGTGGACAGGGGAACACTGAAGCTTTCTTT
CDR3aa: CASSGQGNTEAFF

abundance: -
d_gene: -
v_gene: TRBV7-2
j_gene: TRBJ2-7
CDR3nt: TGTGCCAGCAGCCCCGGGGCAGGGCCCTACGAGCAGTACTTC
CDR3aa: CASSPGAGPYEQYF

abundance: -
d_gene: TRBD1
v_gene: TRBV5-1
j_gene: TRBJ1-2
CDR3nt: TGCGCCAGCAGCGTTGAAGTCGGGCAGGGGGCGATGTCTTATGGCTACACCTTC
CDR3aa: CASSVEVGQGAMSYGYTF

abundance: -
d_gene: TRBD2
v_gene: TRBV7-2
j_gene: TRBJ2-7
CDR3nt: TGTGCCAGCAGCTCCGGGGAGGGCTACGAGCAGTACTTC
CDR3aa: CASSSGEGYEQYF

abundance: -
d_gene: -
v_gene: TRBV5-6
j_gene: TRBJ1-2
CDR3nt: TGTGCCAGCAGCCCTAAACCGGGGGATGGCTACACCTTC
CDR3aa: CASSPKPGDGYTF

abundance: -
d_gene: TRBD2
v_gene: TRBV28
j_gene: TRBJ2-4
CDR3nt: TGTGCAGTAGCGGGAACCAAAAACATTCAGTACTTC
CDR3aa: CAVAGTKNIQYF

abundance: many
d_gene: TRBD1
v_gene: TRBV2
j_gene: TRBJ2-7
CDR3nt: TGTGCCAGCGGACAGGCCCGATACGAGCAGTACTTC
CDR3aa: CASGQARYEQYF

abundance: -
d_gene: -
v_gene: TRBV6-2/TRBV6-3
j_gene: TRBJ1-1
CDR3nt: TGTGCCAGCGAGAGACCGGGGGTTTCGGCTGAAGCTTTCTTT
CDR3aa: CASERPGVSAEAFF

abundance: -
d_gene: TRBD1
v_gene: TRBV7-8
j_gene: TRBJ2-7
CDR3nt: TGTGCCAGCAGTTTGGACAGGGTAGCACATGGGCAGTACTTC
CDR3aa: CASSLDRVAHGQYF

abundance: few
d_gene: TRBD2
v_gene: TRBV19
j_gene: TRBJ2-4
CDR3nt: TGTGCCAGTAGTATCGGTTCTAGCGGGGGGGCACGGGGCAAAAACATTCAGTACTTC
CDR3aa: CASSIGSSGGARGKNIQYF

abundance: -
d_gene: -
v_gene: TRBV20-1
j_gene: TRBJ2-3
CDR3nt: TGCAGTGCTAGAGTCACAGATACGCAGTATTTT
CDR3aa: CSARVTDTQYF

abundance: many
d_gene: -
v_gene: TRBV5-1
j_gene: TRBJ2-5
CDR3nt: TGCGCCAGCAGCTTGCTCTTAGGGGCGGGCCAAGAGACCCAGTACTTC
CDR3aa: CASSLLLGAGQETQYF

abundance: -
d_gene: -
v_gene: TRBV2
j_gene: TRBJ1-2
CDR3nt: TGTGCCAGCAGTGGTTCAGGGACTAACTATGGCTACACCTTC
CDR3aa: CASSGSGTNYGYTF

abundance: -
d_gene: -
v_gene: TRBV10-3
j_gene: TRBJ1-2
CDR3nt: TGTGCCATCAGTGAGTCCCCGAAGGCGGGCTACACCTTC
CDR3aa: CAISESPKAGYTF

abundance: -
d_gene: TRBD1
v_gene: TRBV20-1
j_gene: TRBJ2-5
CDR3nt: TGCAGTGCTGGAAGGGGGCGCAGGGGGCGAGGGGAGACCCAGTACTTC
CDR3aa: CSAGRGRRGRGETQYF

abundance: -
d_gene: TRBD2
v_gene: TRBV29-1
j_gene: TRBJ2-2
CDR3nt: TGCAGCGTCCGCGGGGGTGGGGGCACCGGGGAGCTGTTTTTT
CDR3aa: CSVRGGGGTGELFF

abundance: few
d_gene: -
v_gene: TRBV15
j_gene: TRBJ2-5
CDR3nt: TGTGCCACCAGCAGAGATAGGAATCAAGGAGAGACCCAGTACTTC
CDR3aa: CATSRDRNQGETQYF